The sequence of this T cell receptor (beta chain) was determined in a study of identical twins. A universal primer site was created by template switching, with the cDNA bearing unique molecular identifiers. MiXCR, applied by TCRdb to the 5' RACE reads, yields one record per CDR3 protein. The sample shows hundreds of thousands of distinct CDR3 sequences, roughly 7% of them seen only once. The CDR3 totals 12 residues. The germline V gene has CDR1 DFQATT and CDR2 SNEGSKA (reference sequence). Separately, the same data were catalogued under a study of yellow fever vaccine responses in identical twins.

This clonotype originated in a woman aged 18-29 years in good health. Sequenced input: memory (CD45RO+) T cells sorted from blood. This chain connects TRBV20-1 to TRBJ2-7; TRBD2 aligns across 7 bases. The CDR3 spells CSMGASGYEQYF. The CDR3 nucleotides are TGCAGCATGGGTGCTAGCGGCTACGAGCAGTACTTC.